This TCR beta chain derives from a study of chemoradiotherapy in HPV16-positive cancers. Study-level points and caveats: Candidate HPV-specific clones and E7-related TCR motifs grew in tumor during treatment.

A remark on this clone: Its antigen is unidentified.

After removal of 4 bases from V and 8 bases from J, the junction contained 11 bases not matched to a gene. Germline assignment: CDR1 GTSNPN and CDR2 SVGIG (reference sequence). The CDR3 extends over 14 amino acids. The data were produced by immunoSEQ multiplex PCR, yet TCRdb's version contains in-frame clones alone and is incomplete. The data contain approximately 12,000 clones, around 66% of them seen just once; the ten biggest clones take up 16%. This receptor was identified in a human donor with HPV-associated anogenital cancer. This sample was obtained from a patient who underwent chemoradiotherapy. The chain carries TRBV30 and TRBJ2-1, with 7 bases fitting TRBD1. CDR3 sequence reads: CAWKRFTGVDEQFF. The CDR3 region has the DNA TGTGCCTGGAAACGCTTTACAGGGGTGGATGAGCAGTTCTTC.